This TCR beta chain appears in the sequencing data of a study of technical replicates of blood from a few donors. The table came from immunoSEQ multiplex PCR; TCRdb's copy has only in-frame clones and leaves some out. Among roughly 70,000 clones, approximately 90% were seen once, and the ten largest hold 4.5% to 5%. The length of the CDR3 is 15 residues. Germline trimming cut 2 bases from V and 2 bases from J; bases unmatched to any gene: 3. Germline-derived CDR1 and CDR2 are ENHRY and SYGVKD. The source is a human donor in good health. Some clones in this sample may be carry-over from other donors' samples. The specimen sequenced was PBMCs. V is TRBV10-3 and J is TRBJ1-5; 7 nucleotides agree with TRBD1. CDR3 region: CAISEGGGGNQPQHF. The CDR3 DNA follows: TGTGCCATCAGTGAGGGAGGGGGCGGCAATCAGCCCCAGCATTTT.